These 12 T cell receptor beta chains originate from one sample sequenced in a study of T cells in Graves' hyperthyroidism and ophthalmopathy. The TCR beta CDR3 regions underwent amplification using RNA transcripts as the source. During a first-round RT-PCR of the TCR CDR3, the HTBI primer set was used. TCRdb recomputed calls from the multiplex PCR reads with MiXCR, one row per CDR3 protein. This sample carries under 400,000 distinct CDR3 sequences, approximately 16% of them seen once, and the ten largest clones take approximately 20%. Sample: blood. The origin of the receptors is a woman in her sixties or seventies with Graves' ophthalmopathy.

This clonotype was seen more than once but under ten times. Written as DNA, the CDR3 is TGTGCCAGCGTGGGCAGGGCGCCCTACAATGAGCAGTTCTTC. It is translated as CASVGRAPYNEQFF. The rearrangement uses TRBV6-1 and TRBJ2-1; TRBD1 might be the D (5 bases). The germline V gene has CDR1 MNHNS and CDR2 SASEGT. Trimming took off 8 bases at V and 2 bases at J, with 13 bases between the two ends. The CDR3 has 14 residues.

V is TRBV2 and J is TRBJ1-2; 7 nucleotides match TRBD1. The germline CDR1 and CDR2 sequences are SNHLY and FYNNEI. V shed 8 bases and J 5 bases; nucleotides not matched to a gene: 5. The CDR3 consists of 12 residues. CDR3 DNA sequence: TGTGCCAGCGGGACAGACACGTATGGCTACACCTTC. Amino acids: CASGTDTYGYTF.

This clonotype was found many times. CDR3 loop: CASSLLSGSASYEQYF. In DNA, the CDR3 is TGTGCCAGCAGCTTACTCTCGGGCAGCGCATCCTACGAGCAGTACTTC. The chain joins TRBV7-9 to TRBJ2-7; no reliable D call. Germline V gives CDR1 SEHNR, CDR2 FQNEAQ (reference sequence). This CDR3 has 16 amino acids. The V gene lost 2 bases and the J gene lost 1 base, with 15 bases spanning the gap.

In its sample, this clonotype was seen many times. This chain links TRBV24-1 with TRBJ2-1; D unresolved. Per germline, CDR1 KGHDR and CDR2 SFDVKD. V lost 10 bases and J 2 bases, leaving 8 bases between the germline ends. The CDR3 sequence is 12 residues long. CDR3 sequence: CATSSPYNEQFF. CDR3 in DNA: TGTGCCACTTCGAGCCCCTACAATGAGCAGTTCTTC.

This clonotype was observed a handful of times. The rearrangement uses TRBV25-1 and TRBJ2-1; D is tentatively TRBD1 or TRBD2 (5 bases each). Trimming took 2 bases from V and 3 from J, leaving 17 bases between them. The CDR3 covers 17 residues. CDR1 MGHDK and CDR2 SYGVNS come from the germline V gene. The CDR3 nucleotides are TGTGCCAGCAGTGAAACTCAAGGGGAAGCGGACTACAATGAGCAGTTCTTC. Its translation: CASSETQGEADYNEQFF.

This clonotype occurred a few times. The chain recombines TRBV10-1 with TRBJ2-7; 12 bases are shared with TRBD1. The V and J ends lost 4 bases and 7 bases, in that order; junction bases with no gene match: 5. Per germline, CDR1 WNHNN and CDR2 SYGVQD (reference sequence). The CDR3 has 14 amino acids. CDR3 in DNA: TGCGCCAGCAGTGGGGGACAGGGGGCTGGGGAGCAGTACTTC. Translation gives CASSGGQGAGEQYF.

This clonotype was detected many times. The rearrangement joins TRBV18 to TRBJ1-4, with D uncertain. Germline V CDR1 and CDR2: KGHSH, LQKENI. Trimming took off 6 bases at V and 4 bases at J, with 9 bases between the two ends. The CDR3 sequence is 13 residues long. The CDR3 protein is CASSWIDNEKLFF. DNA for the CDR3: TGTGCCAGCTCTTGGATCGATAATGAAAAACTGTTTTTT.

This clonotype was counted only a few times. This chain uses TRBV19 with TRBJ2-2, with D possibly TRBD2 on 6 matching bases. CDR1 is LNHDA, CDR2 SQIVND, per germline (reference sequence). The V end was cut by 0 bases, the J end by 3 bases, with 14 bases between. The CDR3 has 17 amino acids. In DNA form, the CDR3 reads TGTGCCAGTAGTATAGATCGGCAAGCGGGCTACACCGGGGAGCTGTTTTTT. Protein sequence: CASSIDRQAGYTGELFF.

The chain employs TRBV19 and TRBJ1-1; D unclear. The germline CDR1 and CDR2 sequences are LNHDA and SQIVND (reference sequence). The V gene lost 7 bases and the J gene lost 2 bases, with 17 bases spanning the gap. The CDR3 loop spans 15 amino acids. CDR3: CASNPNRGFNTEAFF. The CDR3 DNA follows: TGTGCCAGTAACCCAAACCGGGGATTTAACACTGAAGCTTTCTTT.

This clonotype has ten or more counts. The rearrangement joins TRBV3-1 to TRBJ1-1, with D possibly being TRBD1 (5 bases). Germline loops: CDR1 LGHDT, CDR2 YNNKEL (reference sequence). V shed 2 bases and J shed 4 bases, with 17 bases lying between them. CDR3 length equals 16 residues. In nucleotides, the CDR3 is TGTGCCAGCAGCCAACGTTACGGGGGGGGGACCACTGAAGCTTTCTTT. It yields the protein CASSQRYGGGTTEAFF.

This clonotype has a count of ten or more. V and J are TRBV12-3 or TRBV12-4 and TRBJ2-1, with unresolved D. V lost 5 bases and J 6 bases, leaving 5 bases between the germline ends. The CDR3 runs 11 residues. CDR3 sequence reads: CASSVANEQFF. The CDR3, as DNA: TGTGCCAGCAGTGTTGCCAATGAGCAGTTCTTC.

CDR3 nucleotides: TGCAGCGTACACTACACAGATACGCAGTATTTT. This codes for CSVHYTDTQYF. The chain is built from TRBV29-1 and TRBJ2-3; no definite D call. Trimming stripped 6 bases from V and 2 bases from J, with 6 bases between. This CDR3 has 11 residues. Germline V CDR1 and CDR2: SQVTM, ANQGSEA.